This is a list of T cell receptor beta chains from one sample in a study of CD8 T cells in ankylosing spondylitis. TCRdb reprocessed the 5' RACE reads via MiXCR and lists one record per CDR3 protein. The sample records approximately 42,000 distinct CDR3 sequences, under 5% being singletons. Sequences were obtained from blood, either unsorted or a sorted T cell fraction (not recorded which). The source of these receptors is a female donor with ankylosing spondylitis or in good health (not recorded which). Both conserved end residues are part of each CDR3. A D gene is named only where the DNA matches it firmly. Some rows have no size entry. The others give once, few or many, or a class for an expanded clone.

d_call: -; j_call: TRBJ2-1; v_call: TRBV9; cdr3_length: 15; clone_size: medium-sized; cdr3_aa: CASSVEEGSYNEQFF; cdr3_nt: TGTGCCAGCAGCGTAGAAGAGGGGTCCTACAATGAGCAGTTCTTC
d_call: TRBD1; j_call: TRBJ2-5; v_call: TRBV9; cdr3_length: 15; clone_size: many; cdr3_aa: CASSVQGASGETQYF; cdr3_nt: TGTGCCAGCAGCGTACAGGGGGCTAGTGGAGAGACCCAGTACTTC
d_call: TRBD2; j_call: TRBJ2-1; v_call: TRBV9; cdr3_length: 14; clone_size: many; cdr3_aa: CASSVETSGGRGFF; cdr3_nt: TGTGCCAGCAGCGTAGAGACTAGCGGGGGGCGGGGGTTCTTC
d_call: TRBD1; j_call: TRBJ1-4; v_call: TRBV9; cdr3_length: 17; clone_size: many; cdr3_aa: CASSATGERATNEKLFF; cdr3_nt: TGTGCCAGCAGCGCGACAGGGGAGAGGGCAACTAATGAAAAACTGTTTTTT
d_call: -; j_call: TRBJ2-5; v_call: TRBV9; cdr3_length: 13; clone_size: many; cdr3_aa: CASSRRAWETQYF; cdr3_nt: TGTGCCAGCAGCCGACGGGCATGGGAGACCCAGTACTTC
d_call: TRBD2; j_call: TRBJ2-3; v_call: TRBV9; cdr3_length: 15; clone_size: many; cdr3_aa: CASSGSGGAGNTQYF; cdr3_nt: TGTGCCAGCAGCGGTAGCGGGGGGGCCGGGAATACGCAGTATTTT
d_call: -; j_call: TRBJ1-4; v_call: TRBV9; cdr3_length: 15; clone_size: many; cdr3_aa: CASSQGIQANEKLFF; cdr3_nt: TGTGCCAGCAGTCAGGGGATACAGGCTAATGAAAAACTGTTTTTT
d_call: -; j_call: TRBJ2-1; v_call: TRBV9; cdr3_length: 17; clone_size: many; cdr3_aa: CASSVGGKAGANNEQFF; cdr3_nt: TGTGCCAGCAGCGTAGGGGGGAAGGCGGGGGCCAACAATGAGCAGTTCTTC
d_call: -; j_call: TRBJ2-3; v_call: TRBV9; cdr3_length: 15; clone_size: -; cdr3_aa: CASSVADYSTDTQYF; cdr3_nt: TGTGCCAGCAGCGTCGCTGATTACAGCACAGATACGCAGTATTTT
d_call: TRBD1; j_call: TRBJ2-3; v_call: TRBV9; cdr3_length: 15; clone_size: many; cdr3_aa: CASSPSGQSTDTQYF; cdr3_nt: TGTGCCAGCAGCCCCTCGGGACAGTCCACAGATACGCAGTATTTT
d_call: TRBD1; j_call: TRBJ1-3; v_call: TRBV9; cdr3_length: 17; clone_size: many; cdr3_aa: CASSVPGTGGSRNTIYF; cdr3_nt: TGTGCCAGCAGCGTCCCCGGGACAGGAGGCTCACGAAACACCATATATTTT
d_call: -; j_call: TRBJ1-2; v_call: TRBV9; cdr3_length: 15; clone_size: many; cdr3_aa: CASSGSGTLNYGYTF; cdr3_nt: TGTGCCAGCAGCGGTTCCGGGACGCTTAACTATGGCTACACCTTC
d_call: -; j_call: TRBJ2-1; v_call: TRBV23-1; cdr3_length: 16; clone_size: -; cdr3_aa: CASSQQVRPDPNEQFF; cdr3_nt: TGTGCCAGCAGTCAGCAGGTGCGCCCAGACCCCAATGAGCAGTTCTTC
d_call: TRBD1; j_call: TRBJ1-5; v_call: TRBV9; cdr3_length: 15; clone_size: many; cdr3_aa: CASSVGGQGSQPQHF; cdr3_nt: TGTGCCAGCAGCGTAGGAGGACAGGGCAGTCAGCCCCAGCATTTT
d_call: -; j_call: TRBJ1-4; v_call: TRBV9; cdr3_length: 17; clone_size: many; cdr3_aa: CASSVGLSEGRGEKLFF; cdr3_nt: TGTGCCAGCAGCGTAGGGCTGAGCGAGGGGCGCGGGGAAAAACTGTTTTTT